These 16 T cell receptor beta chains originate from one sample sequenced in a study of T cells in localized non-small cell lung cancer. Generated by immunoSEQ multiplex PCR, the TCRdb table keeps only in-frame clones and is missing some. The repertoire holds over 25,000 clones, with 78% as singletons. This specimen consisted of peripheral blood, obtained before any cancer treatment. The receptor source for this set is a male donor aged 60 or over with stage II squamous cell lung carcinoma.

The chain couples TRBV5-6 to TRBJ2-3, with D perhaps TRBD1 (6 bases). V lost 4 bases and J 10 bases, leaving 19 bases between the germline ends. The CDR3 is made up of 14 amino acids. Germline CDR1 is SGHDT and CDR2 is YYEEEE. In DNA form, the CDR3 reads TGTGCCAGCAGCCGAACACGACCCAGGGGAGCGCAGTATTTT. Protein product: CASSRTRPRGAQYF.

The sample holds one count of this clone. The J gene is TRBJ2-3, the V gene TRBV5-6; TRBD1 might be the D (5 bases). The length of the CDR3 is 15 residues. Germline values: CDR1 SGHDT, CDR2 YYEEEE. Trimming removed 0 bases at V and 2 bases at J, with 10 bases between. This chain's CDR3 is CASSLGGRATDTQYF. The CDR3 coding sequence is TGTGCCAGCAGCTTGGGCGGCAGGGCCACAGATACGCAGTATTTT.

The chain recombines TRBV7-2 with TRBJ2-6; D call uncertain. This CDR3 spans 10 amino acids. The germline V gene has CDR1 SGHTA and CDR2 FQGNSA. Trimming stripped 5 bases from V and 13 bases from J, with 6 bases between. The CDR3 sequence: CASSLDVLTF. The CDR3 region has the DNA TGTGCCAGCAGCCTAGATGTCCTGACTTTC. The entire variable domain, with the rest obtained from reference TRBV7-2 and TRBJ2-6, is as follows: GAGVSQSPSNKVTEKGKDVELRCDPISGHTALYWYRQSLGQGLEFLIYFQGNSAPDKSGLPSDRFSAERTGGSVSTLTIQRTQQEDSAVYLCASSLDVLTFGAGSRLTVL.

This rearrangement joins TRBV30 to TRBJ1-5, with D perhaps TRBD1 (5 bases). The CDR3 contains 15 residues. Germline CDR1 and CDR2: GTSNPN and SVGIG (reference sequence). The ends were cut back, 0 bases at V and 0 bases at J, with 9 bases in the middle. This CDR3 reads CAWSVGQGSNQPQHF. CDR3 nucleotides: TGTGCCTGGAGTGTGGGGCAGGGTAGCAATCAGCCCCAGCATTTT.

CDR3 protein: CASSVGRTGGTDTQYF. Written as DNA, the CDR3 is TGTGCCAGCAGCGTAGGTCGGACAGGGGGCACAGATACGCAGTATTTT. The chain links TRBV5-6 to TRBJ2-3; 9 positions agree with TRBD1. Germline-derived CDR1 and CDR2 are SGHDT and YYEEEE. V lost 4 bases and J lost 1; bases outside the gene matches: 7. The CDR3 totals 16 residues.

The V call is TRBV11-2, the J call TRBJ1-2; tentatively, D is TRBD1 (6 bases). V was shortened by 2 bases and J by 7 bases, with 20 bases between the two germline ends. Germline V gene sequence: CDR1 SGHAT, CDR2 FQNNGV. The CDR3 length is 16 residues. This CDR3 reads CASSLRTGSGRGGYTF. The CDR3 DNA reads as TGTGCCAGCAGCTTAAGAACAGGGTCTGGGCGGGGTGGCTACACCTTC.

This clone was seen a single time. This chain uses TRBV28 with TRBJ2-1; TRBD2 agrees at 10 bases. CDR1 and CDR2 (germline): MDHEN, SYDVKM. The CDR3 covers 15 residues. The V segment lost 6 bases and the J segment 7 bases; nucleotides outside the gene matches: 9. The CDR3 protein is CASSSSGRPGNEQFF. The CDR3 DNA sequence: TGTGCCAGCAGCTCTAGCGGGAGACCGGGAAATGAGCAGTTCTTC.

This chain links TRBV19 with TRBJ2-5; D tentatively reads TRBD1 or TRBD2 (6 bases each). The CDR3 is 12 amino acids. Trimming cost V 6 bases and J 4 bases, with 9 bases left between them. Germline lookup yields CDR1 LNHDA and CDR2 SQIVND (reference sequence). CDR3 nucleotide sequence: TGTGCCAGTAGCGGAGGGGGAGAGACCCAGTACTTC. Protein: CASSGGGETQYF.

This chain connects TRBV15 to TRBJ2-7, with D tentatively TRBD2 (5 bases). V was clipped by 6 bases and J by 3 bases, with 9 bases between them. The germline V gene encodes CDR1 LNHNV and CDR2 YYDKDF (reference sequence). CDR3 length: 12 residues. The CDR3 region is CATSQGSYEQYF. The CDR3 DNA is TGTGCCACCAGTCAAGGGAGCTACGAGCAGTACTTC.

This clone was observed once. This chain links TRBV2 with TRBJ2-1; D remains ambiguous. Germline V lookup: CDR1 SNHLY, CDR2 FYNNEI. This CDR3 has 13 amino acids. Trimming removed 6 bases at V and 3 bases at J, with 9 bases between. The DNA of the CDR3 is TGTGCCAGCAGCGCAGAAGTCTACAATGAGCAGTTCTTC. Its translation: CASSAEVYNEQFF.

The chain employs TRBV19 and TRBJ1-2; D gene unclear. CDR3 length: 12 residues. The V gene lost 0 bases and the J gene lost 5 bases, with 4 bases spanning the gap. Germline loops: CDR1 LNHDA, CDR2 SQIVND (reference sequence). The CDR3, as DNA: TGTGCCAGTAGTATAGACCGTTATGGCTACACCTTC. It specifies CASSIDRYGYTF.

In this sample, this clone turned up a few times. The rearrangement links TRBV7-9 to TRBJ2-7; TRBD1 might be the D (6 bases). CDR1 and CDR2 from the germline V gene are SEHNR and FQNEAQ (reference sequence). V was cut by 4 bases and J by 4 bases, with 11 bases left in between. The CDR3 runs 13 residues. The chain's CDR3 is CASSSLQGYEQYF. In DNA form, the CDR3 reads TGTGCCAGCAGCTCCCTACAGGGTTACGAGCAGTACTTC. Supplemented by reference TRBV7-9 and TRBJ2-7, the full variable domain reads DTGVSQNPRHKITKRGQNVTFRCDPISEHNRLYWYRQTLGQGPEFLTYFQNEAQLEKSRLLSDRFSAERPKGSFSTLEIQRTEQGDSAMYLCASSSLQGYEQYFGPGTRLTVT.

The CDR3 region is CASSPRRGYGYTF. Written as DNA, the CDR3 is TGTGCCAGCAGTCCCCGTAGGGGCTATGGCTACACCTTC. This chain links TRBV27 with TRBJ1-2; a possible D gene is TRBD1 (5 bases). The CDR3 loop spans 13 amino acids. CDR1 is MNHEY and CDR2 is SMNVEV in the germline V gene (reference sequence). Between the trimmed V and J ends, which lost 5 bases and 4 bases, there was a span of 11 bases.

In its sample, this clone is medium-sized (0.01 to 0.1%). The V gene is TRBV5-4, the J gene TRBJ2-1; 10 bases are shared with TRBD2. Germline V gene sequence: CDR1 SGHNT, CDR2 YYREEE (reference sequence). With V trimmed by 0 bases and J by 1 base, 7 bases remained unmatched. The CDR3 is made up of 18 amino acids. The CDR3 loop reads CASSLGLAGVGSYNEQFF. CDR3 DNA sequence: TGTGCCAGCAGCTTGGGTCTAGCGGGAGTTGGGTCCTACAATGAGCAGTTCTTC.

The sample holds a few counts of this clone. The chain couples TRBV5-1 to TRBJ1-2; the match to TRBD1 covers 10 bases. Trimming removed 3 bases from V and 6 bases from J; junction bases left unmatched: 11. Germline V gene data show CDR1 as SGHRS and CDR2 as YFSETQ. The CDR3 totals 16 residues. CDR3 loop: CASSSDDRGQRNGYTF. The CDR3 coding sequence is TGCGCCAGCAGCTCAGATGACAGGGGGCAAAGGAATGGCTACACCTTC.

This clone was recorded only once. V gene TRBV5-1 combines with J gene TRBJ1-4, with no clear D. Germline CDR1 and CDR2: SGHRS and YFSETQ. V was clipped by 5 bases and J by 0 bases, with 5 bases between them. The CDR3 sequence is 13 residues long. The CDR3 is CASRVATNEKLFF. CDR3 nucleotide sequence: TGCGCCAGCAGGGTTGCAACTAATGAAAAACTGTTTTTT.